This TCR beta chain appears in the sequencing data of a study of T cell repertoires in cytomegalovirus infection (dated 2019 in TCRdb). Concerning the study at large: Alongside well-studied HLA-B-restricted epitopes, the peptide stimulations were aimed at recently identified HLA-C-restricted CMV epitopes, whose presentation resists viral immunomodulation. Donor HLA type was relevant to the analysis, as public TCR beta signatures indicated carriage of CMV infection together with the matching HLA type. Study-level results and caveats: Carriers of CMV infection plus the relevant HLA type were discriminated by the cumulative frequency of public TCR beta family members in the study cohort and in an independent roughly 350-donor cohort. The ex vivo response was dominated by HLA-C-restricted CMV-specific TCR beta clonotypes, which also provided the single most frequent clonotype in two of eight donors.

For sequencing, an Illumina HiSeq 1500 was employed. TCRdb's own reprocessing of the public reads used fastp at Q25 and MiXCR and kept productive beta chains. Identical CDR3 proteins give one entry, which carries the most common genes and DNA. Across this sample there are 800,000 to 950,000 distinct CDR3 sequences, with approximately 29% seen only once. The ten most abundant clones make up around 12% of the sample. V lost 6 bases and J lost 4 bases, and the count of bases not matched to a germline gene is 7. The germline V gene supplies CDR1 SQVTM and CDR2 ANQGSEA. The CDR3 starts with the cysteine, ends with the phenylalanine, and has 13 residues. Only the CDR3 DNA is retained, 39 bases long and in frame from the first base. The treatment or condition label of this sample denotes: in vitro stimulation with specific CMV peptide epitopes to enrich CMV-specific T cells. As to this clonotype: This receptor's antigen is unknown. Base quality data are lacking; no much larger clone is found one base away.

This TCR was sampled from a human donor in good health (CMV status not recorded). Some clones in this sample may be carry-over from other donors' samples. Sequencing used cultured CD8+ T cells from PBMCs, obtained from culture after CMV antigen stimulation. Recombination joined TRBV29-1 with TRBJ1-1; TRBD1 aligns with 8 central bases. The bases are TGCAGCGTGAGAACAGGGGGAGGCACTGAAGCTTTCTTT. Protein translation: CSVRTGGGTEAFF.